This T cell receptor beta chain was identified during a study of response to subunit inactivated influenza vaccine. Using its own MiXCR run on the RT-PCR reads, TCRdb lists one record per CDR3 protein. This table holds 450,000 to 500,000 distinct CDR3 sequences, roughly 9.8% found once. The germline V gene encodes CDR1 SQVTM and CDR2 ANQGSEA. Trimming stripped 6 bases from V and 5 bases from J, with 14 bases between. The CDR3 runs to 13 residues. Study results and limitations: It was suggested by the authors that few new T cells are recruited by each seasonal influenza vaccination.

There are many counts of this clonotype. The antigen is unknown. The sequence came from a middle-aged man who received an inactivated influenza vaccine. The chain is built from TRBV29-1 and TRBJ2-1; perhaps D is TRBD1 or TRBD2 (5 bases each). Sequences were derived from PBMCs from blood, sampled about 6 weeks after vaccination. The CDR3, as DNA: TGCAGCGTCGCAAAGGGGACCAACAATGAGCAGTTCTTC. Translation gives CSVAKGTNNEQFF.